A selection of T cell receptor beta chains follows, all from one sample in a study of chemoradiotherapy in HPV16-positive cancers. Sequencing was performed with immunoSEQ multiplex PCR; in TCRdb, only in-frame clones are kept and a portion is missing. The table lists approximately 8,300 clones, 78% of them singletons, with approximately 9.1% in the top ten. The sample was collected from a patient who underwent chemoradiotherapy. All receptors derive from a human donor with HPV-associated anogenital cancer. The CDR3 runs from the conserved cysteine through the conserved F or W. A D gene is named only where the DNA matches it firmly. Size is omitted from some rows. Given values are once, few, many or a class for expanded clones.

.,TRBJ1-4,TRBD1,TRBV25-1,18,CASSESWTGILTNEKLFF,TGTGCCAGCAGTGAATCCTGGACAGGGATTTTGACTAATGAAAAACTGTTTTTT
few,TRBJ1-2,.,TRBV28,13,CASSLRDYGGYTF,TGTGCCAGCAGTCTGCGTGATTATGGTGGCTACACCTTC
.,TRBJ2-2,.,TRBV5-1,16,CASSFSTVANTGELFF,TGCGCCAGCAGCTTTTCGACAGTCGCGAACACCGGGGAGCTGTTTTTT
.,TRBJ2-1,TRBD2,TRBV5-1,16,CASSLVSGVLYNEQFF,TGCGCCAGCAGCTTGGTAAGCGGGGTTCTCTACAATGAGCAGTTCTTC
once,TRBJ2-3,TRBD2,TRBV7-9,19,CASSRPTSGGDLAGDTQYF,TGTGCCAGCAGCCGACCCACTAGCGGGGGGGACCTAGCAGGGGATACGCAGTATTTT
.,TRBJ1-6,.,TRBV2,14,CASSELVPNSPLHF,TGTGCCAGCAGTGAATTAGTTCCCAATTCACCCCTCCACTTT
.,TRBJ1-1,TRBD1,TRBV30,14,CAWSPGQVVTEAFF,TGTGCCTGGAGTCCGGGACAGGTAGTTACTGAAGCTTTCTTT
.,TRBJ1-1,.,TRBV5-6,13,CASSPISYTEAFF,TGTGCCAGCAGCCCGATAAGTTATACTGAAGCTTTCTTT
.,TRBJ2-3,TRBD1,TRBV5-1,18,CASRRTPGQGPSTDTQYF,TGCGCCAGCAGGCGTACCCCGGGACAGGGGCCCAGCACAGATACGCAGTATTTT
once,TRBJ1-1,.,TRBV4-3,16,CASSQDSPRAGTEAFF,TGCGCCAGCAGCCAAGATTCCCCCAGGGCAGGCACTGAAGCTTTCTTT
.,TRBJ2-4,.,TRBV29-1,14,CSVEWAGGINIQYF,TGCAGCGTTGAATGGGCAGGGGGGATAAACATTCAGTACTTC
few,TRBJ2-7,.,TRBV9,16,CASSVVGTPSSDEQYF,TGTGCCAGCAGCGTAGTGGGGACACCCTCATCGGACGAGCAGTACTTC
.,TRBJ2-3,.,TRBV5-6,16,CASSSKTALEGDTQYF,TGTGCCAGCAGCTCCAAGACAGCCCTAGAGGGGGATACGCAGTATTTT
.,TRBJ2-2,.,TRBV5-1,16,CASSLEVGANTGELFF,TGCGCCAGCAGCTTGGAGGTGGGGGCGAACACCGGGGAGCTGTTTTTT
few,TRBJ1-2,.,TRBV11-2,13,CASSLVQVEGYTF,TGTGCCAGCAGCTTAGTCCAGGTGGAGGGCTACACCTTC
.,TRBJ2-2,.,TRBV2,16,CASSMNGAQATGELFF,TGTGCCAGCAGTATGAACGGGGCCCAGGCCACCGGGGAGCTGTTTTTT
.,TRBJ2-2,.,TRBV2,15,CASSRSPGGAGELFF,TGTGCCAGCAGTAGATCCCCCGGAGGAGCCGGGGAGCTGTTTTTT
.,TRBJ1-2,.,TRBV5-1,14,CASSSSGQNYGYTF,TGCGCCAGCAGCTCATCCGGTCAAAACTATGGCTACACCTTC
.,TRBJ1-1,TRBD1,TRBV12-5,15,CASGPRLGTGGEAFF,TGTGCTAGTGGTCCCCGCCTAGGGACAGGGGGTGAAGCTTTCTTT
.,TRBJ2-7,TRBD1,TRBV7-6,14,CASSFGTVDYEQYF,TGTGCCAGCAGCTTTGGGACAGTCGATTACGAGCAGTACTTC
.,TRBJ2-1,.,TRBV9,15,CASSESGVNYNEQFF,TGTGCCAGCAGCGAGTCCGGAGTCAATTACAATGAGCAGTTCTTC
.,TRBJ1-4,.,TRBV5-1,15,CASSSLDAVREKLFF,TGCGCCAGCAGCTCTCTGGACGCCGTCCGGGAAAAACTGTTTTTT
.,TRBJ1-1,.,TRBV6-1,13,CASSRGSGTEAFF,TGTGCCAGCAGTCGGGGGTCGGGCACTGAAGCTTTCTTT
.,TRBJ2-5,TRBD2,TRBV5-3,15,CARSLGASGGKTQYF,TGTGCCAGAAGCTTGGGGGCTAGCGGGGGTAAGACCCAGTACTTC
.,TRBJ1-2,.,TRBV4-1,18,CASSPQILRRRANYGYTF,TGCGCCAGCAGCCCACAGATCCTCAGGAGGAGGGCTAACTATGGCTACACCTTC
.,TRBJ2-3,TRBD2,TRBV9,17,CASSAPSSGGSTDTQYF,TGTGCCAGCAGCGCCCCATCTAGCGGGGGATCCACAGATACGCAGTATTTT
.,TRBJ1-2,.,TRBV7-9,13,CASSLVQGGGYTF,TGTGCCAGCAGCTTAGTTCAGGGAGGCGGCTACACCTTC
.,TRBJ1-6,TRBD1,TRBV19,15,CASRFGQGLDSPLHF,TGTGCCAGTAGGTTCGGACAGGGGCTTGATTCACCCCTCCACTTT
.,TRBJ2-5,TRBD1,TRBV15,15,CATSSQQGPAETQYF,TGTGCCACCAGCAGCCAACAGGGGCCCGCAGAGACCCAGTACTTC
.,TRBJ1-1,.,TRBV11-2,15,CASSLTAHMNTEAFF,TGTGCCAGCAGCTTAACAGCGCATATGAACACTGAAGCTTTCTTT
few,TRBJ2-3,TRBD2,TRBV4-1,13,CASSQATSGARYF,TGCGCCAGCAGCCAAGCTACTAGCGGGGCCCGGTATTTT
.,TRBJ1-5,TRBD1,TRBV19,16,CASSRATGVGNQPQHF,TGTGCCAGTAGTAGGGCGACAGGGGTAGGCAATCAGCCCCAGCATTTT
.,TRBJ1-2,.,TRBV6-1,15,CASSDTGLMDYGYTF,TGTGCCAGCAGTGACACGGGACTCATGGACTATGGCTACACCTTC
few,TRBJ2-7,.,TRBV5-1,13,CASSFGDTYEQYF,TGCGCCAGCAGCTTTGGCGACACCTACGAGCAGTACTTC
once,TRBJ1-2,.,TRBV4-2,11,CASSQDRLHTF,TGTGCCAGCAGCCAAGACCGTCTACACACCTTC